This TCR beta chain derives from a study of cytomegalovirus exposure and HLA in healthy donors. The CDR3 is made up of 15 amino acids. V lost 7 bases, J lost 6 bases, and 14 bases stayed unmatched. In germline, CDR1 is SNHLY, CDR2 FYNNEI. As to this clone: What it binds is unknown.

In the PCR, 60 Vbeta and 13 Jbeta primers were used. Assay: immunoSEQ multiplex PCR; the TCRdb copy retains only in-frame clones and omits some. The sample has 150,000 to 200,000 clones, roughly four fifths seen once; the top ten hold over 0.95%. The study, taken as a whole, reports: With further analysis later on, most CMV-associated TCR beta chains appeared HLA-restricted. At a 0.05 false discovery rate, a later analysis found 18,000 or so TCR beta sequences to be associated with HLA alleles. In a later analysis, productive TCRs from donors in an Asian-associated ancestry cluster reportedly carried fewer N-insertions than the cohort mean.

This TCR derives from a woman in her forties in good health and CMV-seronegative. The chain recombines TRBV2 with TRBJ2-7; 8 nucleotides line up with TRBD1. The specimen sequenced was PBMCs. CDR3 nucleotide sequence: TGTGCCAGCAACGAAGCGGAGACAGGGGTAGGCGAGCAGTACTTC. This codes for CASNEAETGVGEQYF.